These 31 T cell receptor beta chains share one sample of origin, sequenced in a study of blood T cell repertoires in COVID-19. The protocol was immunoSEQ multiplex PCR, while the TCRdb copy is restricted to in-frame clones and leaves out a portion. Here the sample spans approximately 280,000 clones, around 88% being singletons. Sample: PBMCs or T cells enriched from blood (not recorded which). Receptors were obtained from a woman between 40 and 50 years old who had recovered from COVID-19.

V gene TRBV3-1 (or the pseudogene TRBV3-2) combines with J gene TRBJ2-1, with D possibly matching TRBD2 (6 bases). V lost 0 bases, J lost 4 bases, and 25 bases lay in between. The germline gives CDR1 LGHDT, CDR2 YNNKEL (reference sequence). This CDR3 spans 20 amino acids. Here the CDR3 reads CASSQDFRASTGSKYNEQFF. In nucleotides, the CDR3 is TGTGCCAGCAGCCAAGATTTCAGGGCCAGTACCGGGAGTAAATACAATGAGCAGTTCTTC.

The chain joins TRBV25-1 to TRBJ2-7, with 9 bases lining up with TRBD2. The CDR3 covers 13 residues. V was pared by 6 bases and J by 2 bases, with 2 bases of the junction left unmatched. From germline, CDR1 is MGHDK and CDR2 SYGVNS. In DNA, the CDR3 is TGTGCCAGCAGGTCTAGCGGGACCTACGAGCAGTACTTC. Translation: CASRSSGTYEQYF.

The CDR3 DNA reads TGTGCCAGCAGCTTAGGGGGCGGAGTTAACACCGGGGAGCTGTTTTTT. Translating gives CASSLGGGVNTGELFF. The rearrangement joins TRBV7-2 to TRBJ2-2; tentative D call: TRBD1 (5 bases). CDR3 size: 16 residues. With 1 base removed from V and 2 bases from J, the gap between germline ends came to 11 bases. Germline-derived CDR1 and CDR2 are SGHTA and FQGNSA.

The CDR3 bases are TGTGCCAGCAGTGGGAACAGGGGCCCGAACTATGGCTACACCTTC. This encodes CASSGNRGPNYGYTF. The J gene is TRBJ1-2, the V gene TRBV2; 7 nucleotides match TRBD1. CDR1 is SNHLY and CDR2 is FYNNEI in the germline V gene. V lost 4 bases to trimming and J lost 2 bases; unmatched junction nucleotides: 7. The CDR3 covers 15 residues. Full variable domain (remainder filled in from reference TRBV2 and TRBJ1-2): EPEVTQTPSHQVTQMGQEVILRCVPISNHLYFYWYRQILGQKVEFLVSFYNNEISEKSEIFDDQFSVERPDGSNFTLKIRSTKLEDSAMYFCASSGNRGPNYGYTFGSGTRLTVV.

J is TRBJ2-2 and V is TRBV6-5; 8 nucleotides line up with TRBD1. The CDR3 is 16 amino acids. Germline values: CDR1 MNHEY, CDR2 SVGAGI. The J segment lost 3 bases and the V segment lost 2 bases, leaving 5 bases of the junction unmatched. CDR3 residues: CASSYPTGADTGELFF. DNA of the CDR3: TGTGCCAGCAGTTACCCGACAGGGGCGGACACCGGGGAGCTGTTTTTT.

CDR3 loop: CASSLWAGRNTEAFF. Written as DNA, the CDR3 is TGTGCCAGCAGTTTATGGGCAGGGCGGAACACTGAAGCTTTCTTT. The chain carries TRBV27 and TRBJ1-1, with D maybe TRBD1 (5 bases). CDR1 is MNHEY, CDR2 SMNVEV, per germline (reference sequence). V lost 1 base and J 1 base, leaving 10 bases between the germline ends. The CDR3 length is 15 residues.

This chain joins TRBV5-1 and TRBJ2-3, with D perhaps matching TRBD2 (6 bases). The CDR3 length is 16 residues. The germline V and J ends were trimmed by 2 bases and 0 bases, with 13 bases remaining between them. Per the germline V gene, CDR1 is SGHRS and CDR2 is YFSETQ. Here the CDR3 DNA reads TGCGCCAGCAGCTTACCCAGCGGGTCTAGCACAGATACGCAGTATTTT. It translates to CASSLPSGSSTDTQYF.

This clone was recorded a few times. The genes are TRBV5-1 and TRBJ2-3, with D perhaps matching TRBD1 (5 bases). With 6 bases removed from V and 0 bases from J, the gap between germline ends came to 8 bases. The length of the CDR3 is 13 residues. Germline V CDR1 and CDR2: SGHRS, YFSETQ. CDR3 amino acids: CASKTESTDTQYF. The CDR3 bases are TGCGCCAGCAAGACAGAGAGCACAGATACGCAGTATTTT.

The chain joins TRBV7-2 to TRBJ2-7; D not certain. Trimming took off 3 bases at V and 3 bases at J, with 9 bases between the two ends. The CDR3 extends over 13 amino acids. The germline V gene has CDR1 SGHTA and CDR2 FQGNSA. CDR3 coding DNA: TGTGCCAGCAGCTTGAACAGAGACTACGAGCAGTACTTC. Translated, it gives CASSLNRDYEQYF.

The chain links TRBV9 to TRBJ1-6; D not certain. Germline V gene sequence: CDR1 SGDLS, CDR2 YYNGEE. This CDR3 comprises 14 residues. Trimming removed 2 bases at V and 7 bases at J, with 10 bases between. The CDR3 loop is CASSVRELNSPLHF. For the CDR3, the DNA is TGTGCCAGCAGCGTCCGGGAGTTAAATTCACCCCTCCACTTT.

V is TRBV7-2 and J is TRBJ2-7, with TRBD2 identical over 10 bases. The germline gives CDR1 SGHTA, CDR2 FQGNSA. The V gene end was trimmed by 0 bases and the J gene end by 5 bases; junction bases not matched to a gene: 1. The CDR3 is made up of 14 amino acids. The CDR3, as DNA: TGTGCCAGCAGCTTAGCGCTAGCGGGAGACGAGCAGTACTTC. Protein product: CASSLALAGDEQYF. Complete variable domain (other parts from reference TRBV7-2 and TRBJ2-7): GAGVSQSPSNKVTEKGKDVELRCDPISGHTALYWYRQSLGQGLEFLIYFQGNSAPDKSGLPSDRFSAERTGGSVSTLTIQRTQQEDSAVYLCASSLALAGDEQYFGPGTRLTVT.

This sequence joins TRBV7-2 and TRBJ2-1; D is perhaps TRBD2 (5 bases). The germline V gene has CDR1 SGHTA and CDR2 FQGNSA. The CDR3 runs to 12 residues. Trimming took off 1 base at V and 15 bases at J, with 13 bases between the two ends. The CDR3 reads CASSLGELRAFF. The DNA of the CDR3 is TGTGCCAGCAGCTTAGGGGAGCTCCGGGCGTTCTTC.

The rearrangement joins TRBV7-3 to TRBJ1-5, with D hard to call. CDR3 length: 13 residues. V lost 6 bases to trimming and J lost 8 bases, with 14 bases between them. The V gene's germline CDR1 is SGHTA and CDR2 FQGTGA. The CDR3 loop is CASRVGGGKPQHF. The DNA for the CDR3 is TGTGCCAGCAGGGTGGGCGGAGGTAAGCCCCAGCATTTT. Drawing the rest from reference TRBV7-3 and TRBJ1-5, the complete variable domain is GAGVSQTPSNKVTEKGKYVELRCDPISGHTALYWYRQSLGQGPEFLIYFQGTGAADDSGLPNDRFFAVRPEGSVSTLKIQRTERGDSAVYLCASRVGGGKPQHFGDGTRLSIL.

This rearrangement joins TRBV3-1 (or the pseudogene TRBV3-2) to TRBJ2-7, with 7 positions matching TRBD2. The CDR3 has 19 residues. CDR1 and CDR2 (germline): LGHDT, YNNKEL (reference sequence). Unmatched junction bases numbered 19, after V lost 3 bases and J lost 2 bases. CDR3: CASSHLMREWNPLTYEQYF. The CDR3 coding sequence is TGTGCCAGCAGCCACCTTATGCGGGAGTGGAACCCACTGACCTACGAGCAGTACTTC.

This rearrangement joins TRBV6-2 or TRBV6-3 to TRBJ2-1; TRBD2 matches 10 bases. With 6 bases clipped from V and 4 bases from J, the junction kept 15 bases outside the gene matches. This CDR3 has 18 amino acids. CDR1 is MNHEY, CDR2 SVGEGT, per germline. CDR3 region: CASSLTGTSAPLYNEQFF. CDR3 sequence (DNA): TGTGCCAGCAGCTTAACCGGGACTAGCGCGCCCCTTTACAATGAGCAGTTCTTC.

This chain joins TRBV4-2 and TRBJ1-1, with 7 bases aligning to TRBD1. V was clipped by 5 bases and J by 7 bases; unmatched bases: 10. The CDR3 spans 14 residues. CDR1 and CDR2 from the germline V gene are LGHNA and YNFKEQ. The chain's CDR3 is CASSERQGSGEAFF. DNA of the CDR3: TGTGCCAGCAGCGAACGACAGGGCTCGGGTGAAGCTTTCTTT.

This chain links TRBV7-9 with TRBJ1-6; D perhaps matches TRBD1 (5 bases). The CDR3 is 14 amino acids. Germline loops: CDR1 SEHNR, CDR2 FQNEAQ (reference sequence). V gave up 3 bases and J gave up 7 bases, with 10 bases separating them. CDR3: CASSFQGANSPLHF. The DNA for the CDR3 is TGTGCCAGCAGCTTTCAAGGGGCCAATTCACCCCTCCACTTT.

The V and J genes are TRBV6-2 or TRBV6-3 and TRBJ2-1; TRBD2 aligns across 10 bases. CDR1 and CDR2 (germline): MNHEY, SVGEGT. Trimming at V came to 6 bases and at J to 4 bases, leaving 9 bases not matched to a gene. The CDR3 has 16 residues. CDR3 sequence (DNA): TGTGCCAGCAGCGGGCTAGCGGGAGAGGGATACAATGAGCAGTTCTTC. Its protein product is CASSGLAGEGYNEQFF.

Written as DNA, the CDR3 is TGTGCCAGCAGTTTACGGGACAGGCCGATCGGGGAGCTGTTTTTT. It specifies CASSLRDRPIGELFF. The chain joins TRBV28 to TRBJ2-2; 8 bases match TRBD1. This CDR3 spans 15 amino acids. V lost 2 bases and J lost 7; bases outside the gene matches: 6. Germline V gene sequence: CDR1 MDHEN, CDR2 SYDVKM.

The rearrangement joins TRBV7-2 to TRBJ2-7; 7 bases agree with TRBD2. V lost 6 bases, J lost 0 bases, and 8 bases stayed unmatched. CDR3 size: 15 residues. Per the germline V gene, CDR1 is SGHTA and CDR2 is FQGNSA. The CDR3: CASRPGLVHSYEQYF. The CDR3 nucleotides read TGTGCCAGCAGACCTGGACTAGTTCACTCCTACGAGCAGTACTTC.

V usage is TRBV28 and J usage is TRBJ2-3, with D perhaps matching TRBD2 (5 bases). Germline V lookup: CDR1 MDHEN, CDR2 SYDVKM. With 9 bases removed from V and 0 bases from J, the gap between germline ends came to 16 bases. This CDR3 spans 15 amino acids. The CDR3 loop is CASFSSNPSTDTQYF. The CDR3 nucleotides are TGTGCCAGTTTCTCTAGCAACCCTAGCACAGATACGCAGTATTTT. The full variable domain, with the rest looked up from reference TRBV28 and TRBJ2-3, is DVKVTQSSRYLVKRTGEKVFLECVQDMDHENMFWYRQDPGLGLRLIYFSYDVKMKEKGDIPEGYSVSREKKERFSLILESASTNQTSMYLCASFSSNPSTDTQYFGPGTRLTVL.

The chain is built from TRBV18 and TRBJ2-1, with 12 positions matching TRBD2. The J segment lost 9 bases and the V segment lost 3 bases, leaving 9 bases of the junction unmatched. CDR3 length equals 16 residues. CDR1 and CDR2 (germline): KGHSH, LQKENI. In DNA, the CDR3 is TGTGCCAGCTCACCCCAACTAGCGGGAGGCCGGGGTGAGCAGTTCTTC. Amino acids: CASSPQLAGGRGEQFF.

This chain uses TRBV19 with TRBJ2-7; D perhaps matches TRBD1 (7 bases). CDR3 length: 20 amino acids. Germline-derived CDR1 and CDR2 are LNHDA and SQIVND (reference sequence). Trimming shortened V by 7 bases and J by 2 bases, and 33 bases separated the two germline ends. This CDR3 reads CASTFYPPPLRGTETYEQYF. The CDR3 coding sequence is TGTGCCAGTACTTTTTATCCCCCCCCGCTCCGGGGGACAGAAACCTACGAGCAGTACTTC.

The rearrangement uses TRBV3-1 (or the pseudogene TRBV3-2) and TRBJ1-2; 9 nucleotides agree with TRBD1. This CDR3 spans 15 amino acids. Germline CDR1 LGHDT, CDR2 YNNKEL (reference sequence). With 4 bases clipped from V and 8 bases from J, the junction kept 11 bases outside the gene matches. Here the CDR3 DNA reads TGTGCCAGCAGCCGAGGACAGGGGCCAGGAGGGGGCTACACCTTC. Protein sequence: CASSRGQGPGGGYTF.

This clone has only a few counts. The chain joins TRBV19 to TRBJ2-2; D is perhaps TRBD1 (6 bases). Trimming took 10 bases from V and 0 from J, leaving 24 bases between them. This CDR3 spans 18 amino acids. Germline V gene lookup returns CDR1 LNHDA and CDR2 SQIVND (reference sequence). The DNA of the CDR3 is TGTGCCACCTCGGTGAGGGGCAGGGGCTCCTCGAACACCGGGGAGCTGTTTTTT. Encoded protein: CATSVRGRGSSNTGELFF.

The rearrangement uses TRBV30 and TRBJ1-1; D not resolved. Trimming removed 0 bases at V and 0 bases at J, with 5 bases between. Per the germline V gene, CDR1 is GTSNPN and CDR2 is SVGIG (reference sequence). CDR3 length equals 13 residues. The CDR3 is CAWSVPVNTEAFF. CDR3 nucleotides: TGTGCCTGGAGTGTCCCGGTGAACACTGAAGCTTTCTTT.

The DNA of the CDR3 is TGTGCCAGCAGACAGTCCGCCGGCGAGCAGTACTTC. Its protein product is CASRQSAGEQYF. This chain connects TRBV2 to TRBJ2-7; D gene uncertain. Per germline, CDR1 SNHLY and CDR2 FYNNEI. Deletions cut 6 bases from V and 6 bases from J, with 12 bases between. The CDR3 is 12 residues long.

The chain has TRBV27 and TRBJ1-5; 8 bases are a match to TRBD1. The CDR3 consists of 15 residues. CDR1 is MNHEY and CDR2 is SMNVEV in the germline V gene (reference sequence). The V gene end was trimmed by 7 bases and the J gene end by 5 bases; junction bases not matched to a gene: 10. CDR3 bases: TGTGCCAGCAAGCCGGGAGGACAGGGTCATCAGCCCCAGCATTTT. Translated: CASKPGGQGHQPQHF.

The chain combines TRBV7-2 with TRBJ2-1; D might be TRBD1 (5 bases). This CDR3 is built from 16 residues. Trimming took 6 bases from V and 0 from J, leaving 15 bases between them. Germline lookup yields CDR1 SGHTA and CDR2 FQGNSA. The CDR3 is CASSGAPGRSYNEQFF. The DNA for the CDR3 is TGTGCCAGCAGTGGGGCCCCCGGGCGCTCCTACAATGAGCAGTTCTTC.

The chain carries TRBV4-2 and TRBJ2-1, with TRBD2 as a possible D gene (5 bases). Trimming shortened V by 4 bases and J by 0 bases, and 13 bases separated the two germline ends. This CDR3 comprises 16 residues. Germline CDR1 reads LGHNA; CDR2 reads YNFKEQ. The chain's CDR3 is CASSPPPGSSYNEQFF. The CDR3 bases are TGTGCCAGCAGCCCCCCCCCGGGGAGCTCCTACAATGAGCAGTTCTTC.

The chain employs TRBV6-4 and TRBJ2-5; 10 bases map to TRBD2. There are 14 residues in the CDR3. The ends lost 9 bases at V and 7 bases at J; junction bases unmatched: 11. CDR1 is MRHNA and CDR2 is SNTAGT in the germline V gene. The CDR3 bases are TGTGCCAGGGCCTTTAGAAGCGGGGGGGGGACCCAGTACTTC. Amino acids: CARAFRSGGGTQYF.